Below are 20 T cell receptor beta chains sequenced from a single sample in a study of T cell responses to AZD1222 COVID-19 vaccine. TCRdb's table, derived via immunoSEQ multiplex PCR, lists solely in-frame clones and lacks some. The data contain 140,000 to 150,000 clones, roughly nine tenths of them singletons. The sequencing here drew on peripheral blood, taken on day 0 of AZD1222 vaccination. All receptors come from an adult in good health.

The V and J genes are TRBV7-3 and TRBJ2-2; D not certain. Trimming took 0 bases from V and 3 from J, leaving 2 bases between them. Germline CDR1 and CDR2: SGHTA and FQGTGA. CDR3 length: 13 residues. CDR3 loop: CASSLTYTGELFF. DNA of the CDR3: TGTGCCAGCAGCTTAACGTACACCGGGGAGCTGTTTTTT.

This rearrangement joins TRBV6-5 to TRBJ1-3; D remains unclear. Trimming took off 8 bases at V and 2 bases at J, with 13 bases between the two ends. The CDR3 is 14 residues long. Germline values: CDR1 MNHEY, CDR2 SVGAGI. The CDR3, as DNA: TGTGCCAGCTCTGATAGTGTCCCTGGAAACACCATATATTTT. Its protein is CASSDSVPGNTIYF.

The rearrangement links TRBV12-3 or TRBV12-4 to TRBJ2-7; 7 bases fit TRBD1. This CDR3 has 13 amino acids. Trimming at V came to 6 bases and at J to 4 bases, leaving 6 bases not matched to a gene. CDR3 in DNA: TGTGCCAGCAGATCGACAGGGACATACGAGCAGTACTTC. It is translated as CASRSTGTYEQYF.

This clone was observed a handful of times. The V gene is TRBV28, the J gene TRBJ1-6; no definite D call. CDR1 is MDHEN, CDR2 SYDVKM, per germline. The V end was cut by 2 bases, the J end by 8 bases, with 10 bases between. The CDR3 extends over 14 amino acids. The CDR3 protein is CASSLATWDSPLHF. DNA of the CDR3: TGTGCCAGCAGTTTAGCCACCTGGGATTCACCCCTCCACTTT. The whole variable domain, remainder taken from reference TRBV28 and TRBJ1-6, is DVKVTQSSRYLVKRTGEKVFLECVQDMDHENMFWYRQDPGLGLRLIYFSYDVKMKEKGDIPEGYSVSREKKERFSLILESASTNQTSMYLCASSLATWDSPLHFGNGTRLTVT.

The chain uses TRBV19 and TRBJ2-3; D perhaps matches TRBD2 (7 bases). Per the germline V gene, CDR1 is LNHDA and CDR2 is SQIVND (reference sequence). The CDR3 covers 16 residues. V lost 5 bases and J 0 bases, leaving 15 bases between the germline ends. The CDR3 sequence is CASSWRGGLSTDTQYF. DNA of the CDR3: TGTGCCAGTAGTTGGAGGGGGGGGCTTAGCACAGATACGCAGTATTTT.

The genes are TRBV5-8 and TRBJ2-5, with D uncertain. Per germline, CDR1 SGHTS and CDR2 YDEGEE. The CDR3 has 14 residues. The V end lost 0 bases, the J end lost 2 bases, and 8 bases lay between the germline ends. The CDR3 sequence: CASSLAAVQETQYF. As DNA, the CDR3 is TGTGCCAGCAGCTTGGCGGCCGTGCAAGAGACCCAGTACTTC.

The gene calls are TRBV28 and TRBJ1-2; no firm D call. V was pared by 3 bases and J by 8 bases, with 13 bases between. The CDR3 runs to 13 residues. Germline V gene lookup returns CDR1 MDHEN and CDR2 SYDVKM. CDR3 region: CASSFEGVGGYTF. In DNA, the CDR3 is TGTGCCAGCAGTTTTGAGGGAGTCGGCGGCTACACCTTC.

The V gene is TRBV7-2, the J gene TRBJ2-1; D is possibly TRBD2 (6 bases). The CDR3 is 14 residues long. Trimming removed 1 base from V and 10 bases from J, with 14 bases in between. Germline-derived CDR1 and CDR2 are SGHTA and FQGNSA. The CDR3 region is CASSLVGLDTEQFF. The CDR3 bases are TGTGCCAGCAGCTTAGTGGGACTTGACACGGAGCAGTTCTTC.

The V and J genes are TRBV19 and TRBJ2-1, with D unclear. Looked up from germline, CDR1 is LNHDA and CDR2 is SQIVND (reference sequence). V was pared by 3 bases and J by 7 bases, with 4 bases between. The CDR3 loop spans 11 amino acids. The CDR3 nucleotides are TGTGCCAGTAGTATTTTGAATGAGCAGTTCTTC. Protein sequence: CASSILNEQFF.

V is TRBV19 and J is TRBJ1-2; TRBD1 is a possible D gene (6 bases). The germline V and J ends were trimmed by 1 base and 7 bases, with 16 bases remaining between them. The CDR3 runs 15 residues. CDR1 and CDR2 from the germline V gene are LNHDA and SQIVND (reference sequence). The CDR3 nucleotides read TGTGCCAGTAGTATAGTCCGGGACACCCTTATTGGCTACACCTTC. Protein: CASSIVRDTLIGYTF.

This chain connects TRBV15 to TRBJ1-1; TRBD1 matches 7 bases. This CDR3 has 15 amino acids. Germline V gives CDR1 LNHNV, CDR2 YYDKDF (reference sequence). After removal of 1 base from V and 1 base from J, the junction contained 3 bases not matched to a gene. CDR3 nucleotides: TGTGCCACCAGCAGAGGAAGGACAGGGAACACTGAAGCTTTCTTT. Its translation: CATSRGRTGNTEAFF.

The chain has TRBV6-5 and TRBJ1-1, with D maybe TRBD1 (5 bases). CDR3 length: 14 amino acids. V was cut by 6 bases and J by 1 base, with 12 bases left in between. Germline V gene sequence: CDR1 MNHEY, CDR2 SVGAGI. CDR3 sequence (DNA): TGTGCCAGCAGCGGGGGAAGATGGAACACTGAAGCTTTCTTT. Its translation: CASSGGRWNTEAFF.

The rearrangement links TRBV6-5 to TRBJ1-5, with D hard to call. The CDR3 totals 15 residues. Germline assignment: CDR1 MNHEY and CDR2 SVGAGI. Trimming removed 6 bases from V and 3 bases from J, with 15 bases in between. This CDR3 is CASRATDGFNQPQHF. CDR3 bases: TGTGCCAGCAGGGCGACGGACGGATTCAATCAGCCCCAGCATTTT.

J is TRBJ1-5 and V is TRBV5-6; no clear D gene. Germline V gene sequence: CDR1 SGHDT, CDR2 YYEEEE. This CDR3 region has 15 residues. V dropped 3 bases and J dropped 7 bases, with 17 bases sitting between them. In nucleotides, the CDR3 is TGTGCCAGCAGCTCCCGAGTGGGCACGCGCCAGCCCCAGCATTTT. Protein: CASSSRVGTRQPQHF.

V is TRBV11-3 and J is TRBJ1-2; D is ambiguous. Germline V gene lookup returns CDR1 SGHNT and CDR2 YENEEA. Between the trimmed V and J ends, which lost 5 bases and 7 bases, there was a span of 20 bases. This CDR3 region has 15 residues. The DNA for the CDR3 is TGTGCCAGCAGCCCCAGGTTGACGGTCAGCCGTGGCTACACCTTC. Translated, it gives CASSPRLTVSRGYTF.

The chain joins TRBV2 to TRBJ2-3; D is ambiguous. The germline CDR1 and CDR2 sequences are SNHLY and FYNNEI. This CDR3 has 11 residues. V was trimmed by 6 bases and J by 3 bases, leaving 4 bases between them. CDR3: CASRKTDTQYF. The CDR3 DNA follows: TGTGCCAGCAGAAAGACAGATACGCAGTATTTT.

The chain links TRBV6-5 to TRBJ1-1; D ambiguous. Trimming shortened V by 4 bases and J by 3 bases, and 18 bases separated the two germline ends. The germline CDR1 and CDR2 sequences are MNHEY and SVGAGI. There are 16 residues in the CDR3. The CDR3 sequence is CASSSGRRPPHTEAFF. CDR3 nucleotides: TGTGCCAGCAGTTCGGGAAGACGGCCCCCTCACACTGAAGCTTTCTTT.

Many counts were recorded for this clone. The chain uses TRBV11-2 and TRBJ1-3; D remains unclear. V gave up 5 bases and J gave up 4 bases, with 12 bases separating them. CDR1 is SGHAT, CDR2 FQNNGV, per germline. The CDR3 spans 14 residues. CDR3 in amino acids: CASSGARGGNTIYF. The CDR3 DNA reads as TGTGCCAGCAGCGGAGCACGGGGAGGAAACACCATATATTTT.

The chain recombines TRBV27 with TRBJ2-7, with 8 bases fitting TRBD2. V lost 7 bases, J lost 4 bases, and 3 bases stayed unmatched. CDR3 length: 12 amino acids. The germline CDR1 and CDR2 sequences are MNHEY and SMNVEV (reference sequence). CDR3 nucleotides: TGTGCCAGCATCTCTAGCGGGTACGAGCAGTACTTC. It is translated as CASISSGYEQYF.

The chain uses TRBV28 and TRBJ1-1; D uncertain. V lost 9 bases, J lost 6 bases, and 17 bases lay in between. This CDR3 contains 13 residues. CDR1 and CDR2 (germline): MDHEN, SYDVKM. The CDR3 sequence: CASFTQGFAEAFF. The DNA of the CDR3 is TGTGCCAGTTTTACCCAAGGGTTCGCTGAAGCTTTCTTT.